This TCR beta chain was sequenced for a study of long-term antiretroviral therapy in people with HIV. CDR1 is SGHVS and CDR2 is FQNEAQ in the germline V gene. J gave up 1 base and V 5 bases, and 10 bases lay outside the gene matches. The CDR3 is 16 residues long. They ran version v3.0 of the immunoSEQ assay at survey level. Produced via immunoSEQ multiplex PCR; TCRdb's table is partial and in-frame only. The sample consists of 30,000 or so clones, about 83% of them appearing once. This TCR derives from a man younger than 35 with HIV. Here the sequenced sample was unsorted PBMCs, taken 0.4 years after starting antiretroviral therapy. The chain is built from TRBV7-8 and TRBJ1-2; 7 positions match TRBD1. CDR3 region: CASSRPRQGVNYGYTF. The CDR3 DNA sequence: TGTGCCAGCAGCCGCCCACGGCAGGGGGTTAACTATGGCTACACCTTC.